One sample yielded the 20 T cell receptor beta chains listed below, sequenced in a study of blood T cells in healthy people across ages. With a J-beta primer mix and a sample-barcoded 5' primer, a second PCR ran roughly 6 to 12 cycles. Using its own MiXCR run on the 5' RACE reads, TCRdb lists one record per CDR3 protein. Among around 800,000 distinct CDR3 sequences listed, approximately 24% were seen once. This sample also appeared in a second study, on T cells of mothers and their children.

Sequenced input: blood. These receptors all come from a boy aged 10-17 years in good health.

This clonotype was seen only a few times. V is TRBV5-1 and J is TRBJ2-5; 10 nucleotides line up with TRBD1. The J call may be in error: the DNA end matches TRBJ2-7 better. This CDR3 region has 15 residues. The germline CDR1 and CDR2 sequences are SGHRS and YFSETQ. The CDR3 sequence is CASSLAGTGAYEQYF. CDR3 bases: TGCGCCAGCAGCCTAGCCGGGACAGGGGCCTACGAGCAGTACTTC.

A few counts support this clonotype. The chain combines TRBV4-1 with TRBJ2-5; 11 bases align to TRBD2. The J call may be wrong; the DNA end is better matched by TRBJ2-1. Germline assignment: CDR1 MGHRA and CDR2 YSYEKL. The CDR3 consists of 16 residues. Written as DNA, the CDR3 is TGCGCCAGCAGCCAAGTGCTAGCGGGGGGCAGGAGTGAGCAGTTCTTC. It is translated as CASSQVLAGGRSEQFF.

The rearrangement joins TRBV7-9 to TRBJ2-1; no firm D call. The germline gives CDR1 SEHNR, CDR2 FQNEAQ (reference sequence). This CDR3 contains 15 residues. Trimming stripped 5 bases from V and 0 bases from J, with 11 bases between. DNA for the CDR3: TGTGCCAGCAGCCCAGGAGTTGTCTCCTACAATGAGCAGTTCTTC. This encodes CASSPGVVSYNEQFF.

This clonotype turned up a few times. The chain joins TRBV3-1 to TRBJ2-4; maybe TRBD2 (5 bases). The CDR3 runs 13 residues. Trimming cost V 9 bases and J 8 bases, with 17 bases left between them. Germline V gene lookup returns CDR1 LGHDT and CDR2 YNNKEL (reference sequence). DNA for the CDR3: TGTGCCAGTGGGCGGGCCCCGAGGCACATTCAGTACTTC. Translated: CASGRAPRHIQYF.

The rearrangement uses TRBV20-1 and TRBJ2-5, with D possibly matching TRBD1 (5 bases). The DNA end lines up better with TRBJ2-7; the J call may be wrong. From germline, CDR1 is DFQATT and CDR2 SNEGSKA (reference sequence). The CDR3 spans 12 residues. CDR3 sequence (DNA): TGCAGTGCGGGCAGGGCAGGCTACGAGCAGTACTTC. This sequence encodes CSAGRAGYEQYF.

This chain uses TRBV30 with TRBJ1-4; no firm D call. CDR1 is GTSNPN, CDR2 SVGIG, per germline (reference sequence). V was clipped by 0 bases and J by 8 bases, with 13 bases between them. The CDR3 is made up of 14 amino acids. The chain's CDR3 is CAWSVNVSPEKLFF. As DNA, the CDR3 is TGTGCCTGGAGTGTAAACGTTTCCCCGGAAAAACTGTTTTTT.

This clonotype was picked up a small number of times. The CDR3 coding sequence is TGTGCCAGCAGTTTAATGGAGCGTGGCTACACCTTC. This sequence encodes CASSLMERGYTF. The chain recombines TRBV12-3 or TRBV12-4 with TRBJ1-2; unclear D gene. Between the trimmed V and J ends, which lost 2 bases and 7 bases, there was a span of 8 bases. The CDR3 covers 12 residues.

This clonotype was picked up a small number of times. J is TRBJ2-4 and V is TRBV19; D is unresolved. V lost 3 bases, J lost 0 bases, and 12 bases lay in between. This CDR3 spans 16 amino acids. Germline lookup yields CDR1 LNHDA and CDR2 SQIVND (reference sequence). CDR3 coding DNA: TGTGCCAGTAGTATGGACCCACAGCTAGCCAAAAACATTCAGTACTTC. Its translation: CASSMDPQLAKNIQYF.

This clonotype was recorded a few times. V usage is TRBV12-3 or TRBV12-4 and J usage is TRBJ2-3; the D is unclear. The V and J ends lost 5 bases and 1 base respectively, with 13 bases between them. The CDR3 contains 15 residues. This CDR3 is CASSGTGPGTDTQYF. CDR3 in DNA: TGTGCCAGCAGTGGTACCGGGCCAGGCACAGATACGCAGTATTTT.

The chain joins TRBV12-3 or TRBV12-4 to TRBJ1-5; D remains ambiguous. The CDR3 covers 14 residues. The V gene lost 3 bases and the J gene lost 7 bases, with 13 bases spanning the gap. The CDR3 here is CASSFGSSEQPQHF. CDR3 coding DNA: TGTGCCAGCAGTTTCGGATCCTCGGAACAGCCCCAGCATTTT.

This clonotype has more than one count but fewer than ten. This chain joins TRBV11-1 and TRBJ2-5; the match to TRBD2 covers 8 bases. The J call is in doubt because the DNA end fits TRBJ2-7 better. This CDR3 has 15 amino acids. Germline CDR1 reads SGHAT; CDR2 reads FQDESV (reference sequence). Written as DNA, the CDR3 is TGTGCCAGCAGCTTAGCGCGGGAGGCCCTCTACGAGCAGTACTTC. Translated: CASSLAREALYEQYF.

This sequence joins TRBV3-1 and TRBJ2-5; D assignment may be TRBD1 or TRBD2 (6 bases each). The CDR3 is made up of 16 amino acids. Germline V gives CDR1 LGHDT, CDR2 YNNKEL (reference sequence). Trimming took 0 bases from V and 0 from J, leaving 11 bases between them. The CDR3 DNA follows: TGTGCCAGCAGCCAAGAATGGGGGGCGTACCAAGAGACCCAGTACTTC. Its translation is CASSQEWGAYQETQYF.

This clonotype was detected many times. The CDR3 nucleotides read TGTGCCAGTAGTTCTGCCAGGGGGCAAGGAAACATTCAGTACTTC. Its translation: CASSSARGQGNIQYF. The chain employs TRBV19 and TRBJ2-4, with 8 bases that match TRBD1. Germline CDR1 and CDR2: LNHDA and SQIVND (reference sequence). CDR3 size: 15 residues. With 5 bases clipped from V and 6 bases from J, the junction kept 9 bases outside the gene matches.

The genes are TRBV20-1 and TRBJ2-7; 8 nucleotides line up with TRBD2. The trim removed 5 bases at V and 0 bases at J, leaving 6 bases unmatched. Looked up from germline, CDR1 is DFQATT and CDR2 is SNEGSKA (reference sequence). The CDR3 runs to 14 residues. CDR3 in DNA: TGCAGTGCTCCACTCGGGACTAGCTCCTACGAGCAGTACTTC. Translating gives CSAPLGTSSYEQYF.

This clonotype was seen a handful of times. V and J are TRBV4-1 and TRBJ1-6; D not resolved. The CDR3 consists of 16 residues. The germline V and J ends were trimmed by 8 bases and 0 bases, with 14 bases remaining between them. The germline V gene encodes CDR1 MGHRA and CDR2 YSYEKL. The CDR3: CASSVRPSSYNSPLHF. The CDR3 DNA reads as TGCGCCAGCTCGGTACGTCCGAGCTCCTATAATTCACCCCTCCACTTT.

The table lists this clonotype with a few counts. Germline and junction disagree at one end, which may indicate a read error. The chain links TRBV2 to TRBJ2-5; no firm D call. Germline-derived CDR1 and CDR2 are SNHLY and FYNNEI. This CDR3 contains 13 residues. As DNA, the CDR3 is TGCGCCGGCAAATGGATACCCCGAGAGACCCAGTACTTC. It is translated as CAGKWIPRETQYF.

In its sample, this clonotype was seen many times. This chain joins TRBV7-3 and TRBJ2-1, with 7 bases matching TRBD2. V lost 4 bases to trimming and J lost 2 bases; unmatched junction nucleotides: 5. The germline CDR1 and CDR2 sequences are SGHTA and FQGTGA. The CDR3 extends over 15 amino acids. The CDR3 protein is CASSSLAGAYNEQFF. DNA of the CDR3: TGTGCCAGCAGCTCCCTGGCGGGGGCCTACAATGAGCAGTTCTTC.

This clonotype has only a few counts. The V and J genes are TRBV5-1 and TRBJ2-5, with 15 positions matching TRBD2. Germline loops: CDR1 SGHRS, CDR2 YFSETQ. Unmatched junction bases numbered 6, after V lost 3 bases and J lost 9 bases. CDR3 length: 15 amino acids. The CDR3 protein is CASSSGLAGGVAQYF. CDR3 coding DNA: TGCGCCAGCAGCTCGGGACTAGCGGGGGGAGTGGCCCAGTACTTC.

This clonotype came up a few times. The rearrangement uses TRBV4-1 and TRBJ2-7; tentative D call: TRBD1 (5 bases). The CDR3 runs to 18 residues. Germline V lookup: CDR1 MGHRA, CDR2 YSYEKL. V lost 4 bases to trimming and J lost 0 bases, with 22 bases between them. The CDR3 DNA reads TGCGCCAGCAGCCCCTGGGGATGGTCAGGGCGAAGCTCCTACGAGCAGTACTTC. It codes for CASSPWGWSGRSSYEQYF.

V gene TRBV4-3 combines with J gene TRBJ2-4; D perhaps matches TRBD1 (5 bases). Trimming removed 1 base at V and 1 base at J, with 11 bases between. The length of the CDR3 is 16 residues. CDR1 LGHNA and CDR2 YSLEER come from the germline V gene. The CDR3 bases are TGCGCCAGCAGCCAAGTTCAAAACAGGGCCAAAAACATTCAGTACTTC. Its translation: CASSQVQNRAKNIQYF.